This T cell receptor beta chain was observed in a study of blood T cells in healthy people across ages. The overall study: Researchers report that template switching captured about one barcoded beta molecule per two T cells.

Primed by a sample-barcoded 5' primer and a J-beta primer mix, a second PCR proceeded for about 7 to 12 cycles. Tagging of each cDNA molecule was performed by a template-switch adaptor with 12 random nucleotides. Every sample gave at least 2.5 million paired-end reads containing CDR3. One entry per CDR3 protein results from TCRdb running MiXCR on the 5' RACE reads. The sample yields about 800,000 distinct CDR3 sequences, 35% to 50% seen once. Isolated PBMCs totaled at least 7 million in each sample. Germline assignment: CDR1 MNHEY and CDR2 SVGAGI. Trimming took 8 bases from V and 0 from J, leaving 14 bases between them. This CDR3 spans 14 amino acids.

This chain joins TRBV6-5 and TRBJ2-7; TRBD1 is a possible D gene (5 bases). This sequence was found in a man older than 75 in good health. The material sequenced was blood. The CDR3 reads CASQATASSYEQYF. In nucleotides, the CDR3 is TGTGCCAGCCAGGCGACAGCCAGCTCCTACGAGCAGTACTTC.